These 6 T cell receptor beta chains were sequenced from one sample in a study of OX40 agonist ivuxolimab in advanced cancers. The repertoire was sequenced with immunoSEQ multiplex PCR; TCRdb's copy has only in-frame clones and lacks some. The sample carries some 58,000 clones, around 88% recorded once. The sample consisted of CD4+ or CD8+ T cells sorted from blood, taken in a trial of the OX40 agonist ivuxolimab. These receptors were taken from an adult with an advanced solid tumor such as melanoma, head and neck, liver or kidney cancer.

The chain employs TRBV28 and TRBJ1-2; no clear D gene. The CDR3 extends over 14 amino acids. Looked up from germline, CDR1 is MDHEN and CDR2 is SYDVKM. V lost 3 bases and J 4 bases, leaving 12 bases between the germline ends. CDR3 protein: CASSLSASRYGYTF. CDR3 DNA: TGTGCCAGCAGTTTGTCGGCGAGTCGCTATGGCTACACCTTC.

The J gene is TRBJ1-2, the V gene TRBV6-5, with D possibly TRBD1 on 5 matching bases. Trimming shortened V by 0 bases and J by 4 bases, and 15 bases separated the two germline ends. Germline V gene sequence: CDR1 MNHEY, CDR2 SVGAGI. This CDR3 region has 16 residues. The CDR3 protein is CASSYSSNGAGYGYTF. The CDR3 region has the DNA TGTGCCAGCAGTTACTCGAGTAATGGGGCTGGCTATGGCTACACCTTC.

The rearrangement links TRBV5-1 to TRBJ2-7; D is undetermined. This CDR3 has 14 amino acids. Trimming removed 2 bases from V and 3 bases from J, with 12 bases in between. CDR1 is SGHRS and CDR2 is YFSETQ in the germline V gene. In nucleotides, the CDR3 is TGCGCCAGCAGCTTTTCAGGCCAAGGCTACGAGCAGTACTTC. Its translation is CASSFSGQGYEQYF.

The chain combines TRBV11-3 with TRBJ2-2; D possibly corresponds to TRBD1 (6 bases). This CDR3 comprises 15 residues. Germline CDR1 and CDR2: SGHNT and YENEEA. The V and J ends lost 5 bases and 7 bases respectively, with 17 bases between them. The CDR3 reads CASSRNLARGGELFF. The CDR3 DNA sequence: TGTGCCAGCAGCCGAAACCTAGCCAGGGGCGGGGAGCTGTTTTTT.

This rearrangement joins TRBV7-6 to TRBJ2-1, with 10 bases that match TRBD2. Germline lookup yields CDR1 SGHVS and CDR2 FNYEAQ. Germline trimming cut 5 bases from V and 3 bases from J; bases unmatched to any gene: 4. CDR3 length equals 15 residues. The CDR3 coding sequence is TGTGCCAGCAGCGTACTAGCGGGGATCTACAATGAGCAGTTCTTC. Protein: CASSVLAGIYNEQFF.

The rearrangement joins TRBV5-4 to TRBJ2-2; TRBD1 aligns across 7 bases. This CDR3 has 16 amino acids. V gave up 3 bases and J gave up 3 bases; unmatched junction bases: 8. Germline V gives CDR1 SGHNT, CDR2 YYREEE (reference sequence). The CDR3 nucleotides are TGTGCCAGCAGCTCCCTGAGGGGGCCGGACACCGGGGAGCTGTTTTTT. Its protein is CASSSLRGPDTGELFF.